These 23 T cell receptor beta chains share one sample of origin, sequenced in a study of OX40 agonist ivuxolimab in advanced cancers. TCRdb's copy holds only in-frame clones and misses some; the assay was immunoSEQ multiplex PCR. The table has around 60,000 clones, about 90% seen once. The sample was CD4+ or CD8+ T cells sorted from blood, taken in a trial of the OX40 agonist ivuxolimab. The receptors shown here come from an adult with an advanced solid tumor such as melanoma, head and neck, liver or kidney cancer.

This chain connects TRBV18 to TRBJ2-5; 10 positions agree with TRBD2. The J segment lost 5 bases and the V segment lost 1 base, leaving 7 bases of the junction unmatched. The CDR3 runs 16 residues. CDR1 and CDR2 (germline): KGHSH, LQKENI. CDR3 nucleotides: TGTGCCAGCTCACCACAGGGACTAGCGAAATCCGAGACCCAGTACTTC. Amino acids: CASSPQGLAKSETQYF. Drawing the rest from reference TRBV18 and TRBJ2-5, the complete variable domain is NAGVMQNPRHLVRRRGQEARLRCSPMKGHSHVYWYRQLPEEGLKFMVYLQKENIIDESGMPKERFSAEFPKEGPSILRIQQVVRGDSAAYFCASSPQGLAKSETQYFGPGTRLLVL.

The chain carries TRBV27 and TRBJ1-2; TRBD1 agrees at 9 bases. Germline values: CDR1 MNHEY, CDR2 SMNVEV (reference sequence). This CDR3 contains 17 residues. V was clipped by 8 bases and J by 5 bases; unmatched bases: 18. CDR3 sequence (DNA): TGTGCCAGCTACCCCGGGACAGGGTGGAGTGGGAGTTATGGCTACACCTTC. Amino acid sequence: CASYPGTGWSGSYGYTF.

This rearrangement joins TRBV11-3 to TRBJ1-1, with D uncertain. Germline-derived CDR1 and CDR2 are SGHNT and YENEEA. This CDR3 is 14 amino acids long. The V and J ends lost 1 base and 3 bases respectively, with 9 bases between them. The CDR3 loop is CASSLGGADTEAFF. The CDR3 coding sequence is TGTGCCAGCAGCTTAGGGGGTGCGGACACTGAAGCTTTCTTT.

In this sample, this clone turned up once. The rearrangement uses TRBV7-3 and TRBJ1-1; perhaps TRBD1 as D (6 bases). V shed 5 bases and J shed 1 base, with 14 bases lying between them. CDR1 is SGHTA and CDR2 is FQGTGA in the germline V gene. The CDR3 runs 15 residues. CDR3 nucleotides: TGTGCCAGCAGCGCGGGGGCGCGGGGGAACACTGAAGCTTTCTTT. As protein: CASSAGARGNTEAFF.

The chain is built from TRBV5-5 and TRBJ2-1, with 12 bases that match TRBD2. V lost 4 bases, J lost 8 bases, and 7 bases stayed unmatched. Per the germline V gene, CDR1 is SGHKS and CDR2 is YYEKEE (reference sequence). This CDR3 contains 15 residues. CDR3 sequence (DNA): TGTGCCAGCAGCCGACTAGCGGGAGAGACCCATGAGCAGTTCTTC. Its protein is CASSRLAGETHEQFF.

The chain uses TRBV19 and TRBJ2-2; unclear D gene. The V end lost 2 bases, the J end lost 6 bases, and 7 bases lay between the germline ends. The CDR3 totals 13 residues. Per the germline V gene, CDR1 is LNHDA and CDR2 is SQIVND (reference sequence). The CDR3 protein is CASSIRVAGELFF. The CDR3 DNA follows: TGTGCCAGTAGTATACGTGTTGCCGGGGAGCTGTTTTTT.

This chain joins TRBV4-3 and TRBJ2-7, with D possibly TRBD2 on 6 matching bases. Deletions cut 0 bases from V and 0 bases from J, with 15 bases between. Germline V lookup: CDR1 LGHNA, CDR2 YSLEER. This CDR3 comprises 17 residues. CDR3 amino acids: CASSQDLAGIGSYEQYF. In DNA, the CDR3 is TGCGCCAGCAGCCAAGATCTGGCGGGGATAGGCTCCTACGAGCAGTACTTC.

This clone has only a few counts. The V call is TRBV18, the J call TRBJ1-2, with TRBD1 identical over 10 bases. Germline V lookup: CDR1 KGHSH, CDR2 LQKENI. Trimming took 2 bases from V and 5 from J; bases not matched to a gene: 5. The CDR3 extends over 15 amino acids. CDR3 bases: TGTGCCAGCTCACCATCGACAGGGGGCTTTTATGGCTACACCTTC. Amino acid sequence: CASSPSTGGFYGYTF.

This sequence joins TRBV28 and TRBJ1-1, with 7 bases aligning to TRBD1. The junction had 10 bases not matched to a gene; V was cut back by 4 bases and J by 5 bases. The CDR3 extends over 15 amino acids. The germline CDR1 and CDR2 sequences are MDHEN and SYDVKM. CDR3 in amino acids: CASSSRQGLLTEAFF. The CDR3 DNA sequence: TGTGCCAGCAGTTCTCGACAGGGCCTATTGACTGAAGCTTTCTTT.

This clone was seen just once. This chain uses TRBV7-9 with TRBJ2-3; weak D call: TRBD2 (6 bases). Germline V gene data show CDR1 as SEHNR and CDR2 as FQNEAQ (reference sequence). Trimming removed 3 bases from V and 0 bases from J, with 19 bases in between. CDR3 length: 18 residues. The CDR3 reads CASSLLSGGGLSTDTQYF. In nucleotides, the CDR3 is TGTGCCAGCAGCTTGCTTAGCGGAGGAGGCCTTAGCACAGATACGCAGTATTTT.

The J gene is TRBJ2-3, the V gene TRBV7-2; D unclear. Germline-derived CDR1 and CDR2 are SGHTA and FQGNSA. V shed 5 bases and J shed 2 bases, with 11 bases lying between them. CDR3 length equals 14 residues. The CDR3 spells CASSQGRFTDTQYF. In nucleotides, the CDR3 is TGTGCCAGCAGCCAAGGTCGATTCACAGATACGCAGTATTTT.

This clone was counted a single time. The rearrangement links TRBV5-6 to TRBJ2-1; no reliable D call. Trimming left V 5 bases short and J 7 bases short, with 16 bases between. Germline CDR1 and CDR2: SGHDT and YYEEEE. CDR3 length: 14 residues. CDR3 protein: CASRENGAANEQFF. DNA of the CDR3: TGTGCCAGCAGAGAAAACGGCGCAGCAAATGAGCAGTTCTTC.

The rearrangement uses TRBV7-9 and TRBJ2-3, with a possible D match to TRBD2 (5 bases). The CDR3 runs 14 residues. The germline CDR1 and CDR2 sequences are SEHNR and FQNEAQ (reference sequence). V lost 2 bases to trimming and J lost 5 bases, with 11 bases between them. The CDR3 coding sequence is TGTGCCAGCAGCTTAAGGGAAGAGGGAGATACGCAGTATTTT. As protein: CASSLREEGDTQYF.

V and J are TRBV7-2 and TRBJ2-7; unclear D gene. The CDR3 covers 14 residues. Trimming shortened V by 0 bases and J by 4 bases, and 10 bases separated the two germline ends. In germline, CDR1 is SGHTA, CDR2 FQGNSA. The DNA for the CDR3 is TGTGCCAGCAGCTTAGCGGACGGGTCTTACGAGCAGTACTTC. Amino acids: CASSLADGSYEQYF.

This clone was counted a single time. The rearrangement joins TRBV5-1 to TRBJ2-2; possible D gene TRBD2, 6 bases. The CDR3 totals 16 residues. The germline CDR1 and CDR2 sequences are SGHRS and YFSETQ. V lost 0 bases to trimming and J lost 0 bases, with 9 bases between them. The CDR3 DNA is TGCGCCAGCAGCTTGGAGGCTAGCGCGAACACCGGGGAGCTGTTTTTT. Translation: CASSLEASANTGELFF.

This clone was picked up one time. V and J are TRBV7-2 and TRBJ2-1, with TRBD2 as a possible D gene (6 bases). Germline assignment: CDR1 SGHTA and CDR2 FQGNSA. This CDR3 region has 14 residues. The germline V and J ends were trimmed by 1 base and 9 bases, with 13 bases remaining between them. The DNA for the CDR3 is TGTGCCAGCAGCTTAGTGGCGGGATCGATTGAGCAGTTCTTC. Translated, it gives CASSLVAGSIEQFF.

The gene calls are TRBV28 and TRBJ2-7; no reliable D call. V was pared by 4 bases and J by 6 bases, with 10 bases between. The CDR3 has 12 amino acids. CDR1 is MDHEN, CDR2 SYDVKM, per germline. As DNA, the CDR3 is TGTGCCAGCAGTTCCTCTTGGGTCGAGCAGTACTTC. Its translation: CASSSSWVEQYF.

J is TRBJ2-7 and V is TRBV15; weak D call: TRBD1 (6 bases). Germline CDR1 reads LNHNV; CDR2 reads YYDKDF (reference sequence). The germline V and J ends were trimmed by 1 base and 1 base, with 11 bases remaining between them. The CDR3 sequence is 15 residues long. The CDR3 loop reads CATSRGEGVSYEQYF. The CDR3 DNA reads TGTGCCACCAGCAGAGGCGAGGGGGTGTCCTACGAGCAGTACTTC.

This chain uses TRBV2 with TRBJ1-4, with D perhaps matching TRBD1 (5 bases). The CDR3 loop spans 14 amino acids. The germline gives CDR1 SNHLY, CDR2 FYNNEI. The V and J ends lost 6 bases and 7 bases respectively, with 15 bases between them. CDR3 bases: TGTGCCAGCAGGGGCTCCGGGGGGGTTGAAAAACTGTTTTTT. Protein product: CASRGSGGVEKLFF.

The CDR3 sequence is CASSRSYEQYF. CDR3 DNA: TGTGCCAGCAGCCGGTCCTACGAGCAGTACTTC. The rearrangement uses TRBV2 and TRBJ2-7; D is unresolved. There are 11 residues in the CDR3. Germline CDR1 SNHLY, CDR2 FYNNEI. V lost 6 bases, J lost 1 base, and 4 bases lay in between.

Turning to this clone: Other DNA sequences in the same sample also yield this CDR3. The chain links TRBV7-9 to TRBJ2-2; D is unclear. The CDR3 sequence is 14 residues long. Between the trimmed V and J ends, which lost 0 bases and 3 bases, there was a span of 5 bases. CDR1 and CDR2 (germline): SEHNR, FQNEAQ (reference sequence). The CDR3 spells CASSLALDTGELFF. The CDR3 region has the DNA TGTGCCAGCAGCTTAGCCCTGGACACCGGGGAGCTGTTTTTT.

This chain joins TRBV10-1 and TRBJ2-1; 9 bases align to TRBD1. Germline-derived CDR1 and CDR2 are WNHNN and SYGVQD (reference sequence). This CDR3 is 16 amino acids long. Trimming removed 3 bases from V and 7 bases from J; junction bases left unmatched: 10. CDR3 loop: CASSDLATGGRNEQFF. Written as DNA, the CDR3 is TGCGCCAGCAGTGATTTAGCCACAGGGGGCCGGAATGAGCAGTTCTTC.

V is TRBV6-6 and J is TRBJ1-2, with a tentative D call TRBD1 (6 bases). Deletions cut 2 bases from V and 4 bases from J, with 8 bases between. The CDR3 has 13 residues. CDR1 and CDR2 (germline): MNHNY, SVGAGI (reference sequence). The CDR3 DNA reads TGTGCCAGCAGTTACGACAGGATCTATGGCTACACCTTC. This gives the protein CASSYDRIYGYTF.